The clone carrying this T cell receptor beta chain came up a few times. Its specificity is unknown. Researchers ran the PCR with 60 Vbeta and 13 Jbeta primers. Sequencing used immunoSEQ multiplex PCR; TCRdb keeps in-frame clones, though not all of them. The data hold over 100,000 clones, with about 74% observed a single time. The data were obtained in a study of cytomegalovirus exposure and HLA in healthy donors. Across the study: From HLA-typed donors, an early data release held approximately 85 million unique TCRs.

V was pared by 3 bases and J by 4 bases, with 10 bases of the junction left unmatched. The CDR3 length is 16 residues. Germline V lookup: CDR1 MNHNS, CDR2 SASEGT. General study results and limits: Most of the TCR beta V segments (in an earlier analysis) were productive either about 87% or about 30% of the time.

J is TRBJ2-5 and V is TRBV6-1, with TRBD1 matching over 8 bases. The sequenced sample consisted of PBMCs. The receptor comes from a male donor in good health and CMV-seropositive. This chain's CDR3 is CASSERQGRLRETQYF. CDR3 bases: TGTGCCAGCAGTGAGAGACAGGGGCGGTTGCGAGAGACCCAGTACTTC.